Listed below are T cell receptor beta chains from one sample, sequenced in a study of shared clonotypes between healthy human individuals. The protocol was immunoSEQ multiplex PCR, while the TCRdb copy is restricted to in-frame clones and leaves out a portion. This sample has around 1,900,000 clones, with 80% to 95% found just once. Sequencing was done on a sample of naive CD8+ T cells from PBMCs. Receptors were obtained from a man younger than 35 in good health. Some clones in this sample may be carry-over from other donors' samples. The CDR3 runs from the conserved cysteine through the conserved F or W. A D gene is named only where the DNA matches it firmly. Clone size appears in some rows only: once, few, many, or a class for an expanded clone.

V	size	length	J	D	DNA	CDR3
TRBV7-9	NA	15	TRBJ2-7	TRBD1	TGTGCCAGCAGCCCAACCGGGACAGGGGTCTACGAGCAGTACTTC	CASSPTGTGVYEQYF
TRBV5-1	NA	11	TRBJ2-7	NA	TGCGCCAGCAGCTCAACATACGAGCAGTACTTC	CASSSTYEQYF
TRBV5-1	NA	16	TRBJ1-3	NA	TGCGCCAGCAGCCCGGGGCAGGGCTATCCTGGAAACACCATATATTTT	CASSPGQGYPGNTIYF
TRBV5-4	NA	16	TRBJ1-1	NA	TGTGCCAGCAGCCCCGAATACAGGGATAGGGGGACTGAAGCTTTCTTT	CASSPEYRDRGTEAFF
TRBV11-2	few	15	TRBJ1-1	NA	TGTGCCAGCAGCTTAGGGGTCGCGGTAAACACTGAAGCTTTCTTT	CASSLGVAVNTEAFF
TRBV27	NA	14	TRBJ1-2	NA	TGTGCCAGCAGTTTACTAGGGGCTAATGAAGGCTACACCTTC	CASSLLGANEGYTF
TRBV27	few	12	TRBJ1-2	NA	TGTGCCAGCAGCCCGAATGGCTATGGCTACACCTTC	CASSPNGYGYTF
TRBV7-9	few	15	TRBJ1-1	NA	TGTGCCAGCAGCCCCCGGACACTCGAAAACACTGAAGCTTTCTTT	CASSPRTLENTEAFF
TRBV6-5	NA	15	TRBJ2-6	NA	TGTGCCAGCAGTTTGCGGGTGGCTGGGGCCAACGTCCTGACTTTC	CASSLRVAGANVLTF
TRBV27	once	14	TRBJ2-7	NA	TGTGCCAGCAGTTCAGTGGGGAGCTCCTACGAGCAGTACTTC	CASSSVGSSYEQYF
TRBV9	NA	12	TRBJ2-1	NA	TGTGCCAGCAGCCCCCCCAGCCATGAGCAGTTCTTC	CASSPPSHEQFF
TRBV28	NA	17	TRBJ1-4	NA	TGTGCCAGCAGTTCGGGACCAACGTTTGCAACTAATGAAAAACTGTTTTTT	CASSSGPTFATNEKLFF
TRBV5-5	NA	15	TRBJ2-5	NA	TGTGCCAGCAGCCCCCTTCTAAGTAGACAAGAGACCCAGTACTTC	CASSPLLSRQETQYF
TRBV4-3	NA	17	TRBJ2-3	NA	TGCGCCAGCAGCCAAGATGTGGTGTTGAGCGGCACAGATACGCAGTATTTT	CASSQDVVLSGTDTQYF
TRBV29-1	NA	14	TRBJ2-7	NA	TGCAGCGTTGTATCGGCAGAAACGGCCTACGAGCAGTACTTC	CSVVSAETAYEQYF
TRBV21-1	NA	17	TRBJ2-6	NA	TGTGCCAGCAGGGGGGACGGCTCCAGCTCTGGGGCCAACGTCCTGACTTTC	CASRGDGSSSGANVLTF
TRBV7-2	NA	16	TRBJ2-3	NA	TGTGCCAGCAGCACCCTAGTGGGGCGCTACACAGATACGCAGTATTTT	CASSTLVGRYTDTQYF
TRBV5-1	NA	15	TRBJ1-4	NA	TGCGCCAGCAGCTTGGACGGACCAACTAATGAAAAACTGTTTTTT	CASSLDGPTNEKLFF
TRBV19	NA	14	TRBJ1-5	NA	TGTGCCAGTAGCCTACAGGATAGCAATCAGCCCCAGCATTTT	CASSLQDSNQPQHF
TRBV4-1	NA	15	TRBJ2-7	NA	TGCGCCAGCAGCCAAGACGAAGTTGGGCTGTACGAGCAGTACTTC	CASSQDEVGLYEQYF
TRBV4-1	NA	15	TRBJ1-3	NA	TGCGCCAGCAGCCTGGGACCGATCTCTGGAAACACCATATATTTT	CASSLGPISGNTIYF
TRBV6-4	NA	16	TRBJ2-2	NA	TGTGCCAGCAGTGACTCAAGCCAAGCGAACACCGGGGAGCTGTTTTTT	CASSDSSQANTGELFF
TRBV10-2	NA	16	TRBJ1-5	NA	TGCGCCAGCAGTGAAAGAGGGGCTACTAGCAATCAGCCCCAGCATTTT	CASSERGATSNQPQHF